These T cell receptor beta chains were read from a single sample in a study of CD8 T cells in Susac syndrome. TCRdb re-derived calls from the immunoSEQ multiplex PCR reads in MiXCR, one entry per CDR3 protein. The repertoire includes around 280,000 distinct CDR3 sequences, about 88% of them detected once, and approximately 0.12% sits in the top ten. The sequenced material came from CD8+ T cells from PBMCs. Every receptor here comes from a human donor with multiple sclerosis. Each CDR3 is given with its conserved first and last residue. D genes are given only for firm matches. Only part of the rows carry a size: once, few, many, or a class if the clone is expanded.

>.|TRBV28|TRBJ2-1|17|TRBD2
TGTGCCAGCAGCCGCCAGCGGGAGGGCTACGGCTACAATGAGCAGTTCTTC
CASSRQREGYGYNEQFF
>.|TRBV7-9|TRBJ1-4|16|.
TGTGCCAGCAGCCACCGGGACGGGGGAGCGAATGAAAAACTGTTTTTT
CASSHRDGGANEKLFF
>once|TRBV7-3|TRBJ1-1|14|.
TGTGCCAGCAGCCCTGGCCCTGGGACCGATGAAGCTTTCTTT
CASSPGPGTDEAFF
>once|TRBV10-3|TRBJ1-1|12|TRBD1
TGTGCCATCAGCGAGGACAGGGCTGAAGCTTTCTTT
CAISEDRAEAFF
>.|TRBV6-2/TRBV6-3|TRBJ2-1|17|TRBD2
TGTGCCAGCAGTTACGGGCTAGCGGGAGGTCCCTACAATGAGCAGTTCTTC
CASSYGLAGGPYNEQFF
>once|TRBV28|TRBJ2-7|15|.
TGTGCCAGCAGTTTATGGGTGATCCCGGGGGACGAGCAGTACTTC
CASSLWVIPGDEQYF
>once|TRBV9|TRBJ1-2|14|.
TGTGCCAGCAGCGAGGGCAGGGAGGACTATGGCTACACCTTC
CASSEGREDYGYTF
>.|TRBV15|TRBJ2-3|15|.
TGTGCCACCAGCAGCTCCCGTGCCGGCACAGATACGCAGTATTTT
CATSSSRAGTDTQYF
>once|TRBV12-5|TRBJ2-7|12|.
TGTGCTAGTGGTTTTCAAGCCTACGAGCAGTACTTC
CASGFQAYEQYF
>.|TRBV27|TRBJ2-7|15|TRBD1
TGTGCCAGCAGCCGCCTGCCGGACAGGACCTACGAGCAGTACTTC
CASSRLPDRTYEQYF
>.|TRBV25-1|TRBJ2-5|11|.
TGTGCCAGCAGTGTAGGGGCGACCCAGTACTTC
CASSVGATQYF
>.|TRBV29-1|TRBJ2-2|15|.
TGCAGCGTACGGACGACAGGAAGGAACACCGGGGAGCTGTTTTTT
CSVRTTGRNTGELFF
>.|TRBV7-6|TRBJ1-1|16|.
TGTGCCAGCAGCTTTAATCCAGGGGCCATGAACACTGAAGCTTTCTTT
CASSFNPGAMNTEAFF
>.|TRBV27|TRBJ2-1|14|TRBD2
TGTGCCAGCTACCCTAGCGGGAGTGGCTATGAGCAGTTCTTC
CASYPSGSGYEQFF
>.|TRBV28|TRBJ2-1|18|.
TGTGCCAGCAGTTTAAAATGGGGTTACCGGGAGTCCGAAGGTGAGCAGTTCTTC
CASSLKWGYRESEGEQFF